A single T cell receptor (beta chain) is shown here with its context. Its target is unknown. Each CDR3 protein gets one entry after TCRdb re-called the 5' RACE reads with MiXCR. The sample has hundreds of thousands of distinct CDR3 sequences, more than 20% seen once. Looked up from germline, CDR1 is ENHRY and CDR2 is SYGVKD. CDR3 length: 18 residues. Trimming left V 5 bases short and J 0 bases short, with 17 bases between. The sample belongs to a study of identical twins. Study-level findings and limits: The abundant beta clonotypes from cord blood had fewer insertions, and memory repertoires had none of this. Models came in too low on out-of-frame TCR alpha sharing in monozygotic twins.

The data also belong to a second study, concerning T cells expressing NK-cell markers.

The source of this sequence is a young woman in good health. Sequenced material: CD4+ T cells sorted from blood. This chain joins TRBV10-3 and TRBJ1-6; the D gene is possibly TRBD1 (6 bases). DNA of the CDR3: TGTGCCATCAGTACCTCGGAGGGACATAGCTCCTATAATTCACCCCTCCACTTT. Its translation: CAISTSEGHSSYNSPLHF.